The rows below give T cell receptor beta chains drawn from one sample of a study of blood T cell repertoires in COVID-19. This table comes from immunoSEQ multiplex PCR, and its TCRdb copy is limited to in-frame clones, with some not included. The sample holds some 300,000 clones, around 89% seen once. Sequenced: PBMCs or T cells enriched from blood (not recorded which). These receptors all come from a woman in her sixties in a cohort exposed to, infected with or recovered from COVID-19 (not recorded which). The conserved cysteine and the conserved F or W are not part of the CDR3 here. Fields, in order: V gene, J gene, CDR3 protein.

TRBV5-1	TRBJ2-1	ASSTDSINNEQF
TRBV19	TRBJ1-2	ASSWTGEYGYT
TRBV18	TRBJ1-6	ASSPSTESSYNSPLH
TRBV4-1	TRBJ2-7	ASSQDGREAYEQY
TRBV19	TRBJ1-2	ASRDRASRYGYT
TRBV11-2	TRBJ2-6	ASSFQGTGANVLT
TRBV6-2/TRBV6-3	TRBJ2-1	ASSYSQLPYNEQF
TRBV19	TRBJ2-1	ASSGTSGRVNNEQF
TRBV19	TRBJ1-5	ASSPGQSYQPQH
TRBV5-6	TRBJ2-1	ASSILTSGDSNEQF
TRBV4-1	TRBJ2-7	ASSQDTAYEQY
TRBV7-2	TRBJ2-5	ASSLGRGGVDQETQY
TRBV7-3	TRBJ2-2	ASSPSEDGELF
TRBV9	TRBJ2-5	ASSAARRTGARETQY
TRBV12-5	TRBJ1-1	ASGLGGSTEAF
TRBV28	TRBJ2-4	ASSQTSGGSKNIQY
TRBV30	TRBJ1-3	AWGVCRVHFSGNTIY
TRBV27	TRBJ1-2	AGVKQGTEGYT
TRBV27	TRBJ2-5	ASSEAGGEETQY
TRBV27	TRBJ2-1	ASSSIAGSNEQF
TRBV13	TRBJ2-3	ASQEAGPTDTQY
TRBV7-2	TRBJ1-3	ASSRGVLNTIY
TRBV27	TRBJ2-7	ASSRRGEGFYEQY
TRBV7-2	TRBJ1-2	ASSLGTLYDGYT
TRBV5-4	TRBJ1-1	ASSLGRTGGNTEAF
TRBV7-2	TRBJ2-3	ASSLELAGIGTDTQY
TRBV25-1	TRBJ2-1	ASSERTSGANEQF
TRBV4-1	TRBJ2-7	ASSQDMGAPYEQY
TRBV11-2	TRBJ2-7	ASSLAGADEQY
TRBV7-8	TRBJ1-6	ASSLGGALKRSPLH
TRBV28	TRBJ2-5	ASSTSGRAQETQY
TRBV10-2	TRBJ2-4	ASSPGLAKNIQY
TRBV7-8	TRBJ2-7	ASSFRPSSYEQY
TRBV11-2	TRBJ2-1	ASSLDLGTSGRKVVHEQF
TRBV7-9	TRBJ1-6	ASSLPGVNSPLH
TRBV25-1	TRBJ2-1	ASSADRSSYNEQF
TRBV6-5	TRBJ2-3	ASSSTDSPYTQY
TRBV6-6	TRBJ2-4	ASSRDRGIQY
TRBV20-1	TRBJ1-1	SASRQQGAFEAF
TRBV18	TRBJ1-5	ASSPVFPGDLNNQPQH
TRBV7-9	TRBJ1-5	ASSIGQFNQPQH
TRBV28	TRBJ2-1	ASSPRGVRGNNEQF
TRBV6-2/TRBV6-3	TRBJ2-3	ASSSWTRTDTQY
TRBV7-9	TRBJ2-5	ASRTSGRAGKTQY
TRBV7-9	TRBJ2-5	ASSPETSGRAGRTQY